The clone carrying this T cell receptor beta chain has only a few counts. Its matching antigen is unknown. V was cut by 5 bases and J by 4 bases, with 11 bases left in between. Germline lookup yields CDR1 SNHLY and CDR2 FYNNEI. This CDR3 is 13 amino acids long. This sample was taken from a study of cytomegalovirus exposure and HLA in healthy donors. Whole-study context: HLA-typed donors were the source of approximately 88 million unique TCRs held in an early data release.

Study-wide points: The study listed 164 cytomegalovirus-associated TCR beta chains. Follow-up analysis later connected one missense variant in DCLRE1C with trimming of TCR beta V- and J-genes.

This PCR relied on a set of 60 Vbeta primers and 13 Jbeta primers. Some clones are missing from TCRdb's copy, which holds only in-frame ones; the method was immunoSEQ multiplex PCR. This sample has 95,000 to 150,000 clones, with more than 65% found just once. This clonotype was obtained from a man aged 18 to 30 in good health and CMV-seronegative. The sequenced material came from PBMCs. This rearrangement joins TRBV2 to TRBJ1-1; D not certain. The CDR3: CASSTYERTEAFF. DNA of the CDR3: TGTGCCAGCAGTACCTATGAACGCACTGAAGCTTTCTTT.